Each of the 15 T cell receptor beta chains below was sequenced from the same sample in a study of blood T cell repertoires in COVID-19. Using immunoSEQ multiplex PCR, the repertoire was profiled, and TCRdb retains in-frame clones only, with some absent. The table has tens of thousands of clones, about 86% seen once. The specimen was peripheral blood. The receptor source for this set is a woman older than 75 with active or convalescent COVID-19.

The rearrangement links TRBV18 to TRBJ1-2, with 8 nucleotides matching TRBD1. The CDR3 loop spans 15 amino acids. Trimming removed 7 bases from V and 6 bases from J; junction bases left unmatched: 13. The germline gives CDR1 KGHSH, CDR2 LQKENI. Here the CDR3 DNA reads TGTGCCAGCTTCACCAGTCAGGGGGCGATTGATGGCTACACCTTC. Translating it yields CASFTSQGAIDGYTF.

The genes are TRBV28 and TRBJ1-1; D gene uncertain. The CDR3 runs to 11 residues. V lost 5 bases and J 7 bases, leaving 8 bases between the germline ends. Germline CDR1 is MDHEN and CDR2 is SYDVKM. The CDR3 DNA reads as TGTGCCAGCAGTGCGCAGGATGAAGCTTTCTTT. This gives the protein CASSAQDEAFF. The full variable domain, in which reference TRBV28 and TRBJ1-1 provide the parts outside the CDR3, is DVKVTQSSRYLVKRTGEKVFLECVQDMDHENMFWYRQDPGLGLRLIYFSYDVKMKEKGDIPEGYSVSREKKERFSLILESASTNQTSMYLCASSAQDEAFFGQGTRLTVV.

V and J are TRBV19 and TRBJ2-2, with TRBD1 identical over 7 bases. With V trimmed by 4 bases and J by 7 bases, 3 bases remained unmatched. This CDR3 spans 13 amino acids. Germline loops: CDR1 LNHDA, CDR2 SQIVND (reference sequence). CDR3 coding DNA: TGTGCCAGTAGTAGGGGACAGCGCGGGGAGCTGTTTTTT. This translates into CASSRGQRGELFF.

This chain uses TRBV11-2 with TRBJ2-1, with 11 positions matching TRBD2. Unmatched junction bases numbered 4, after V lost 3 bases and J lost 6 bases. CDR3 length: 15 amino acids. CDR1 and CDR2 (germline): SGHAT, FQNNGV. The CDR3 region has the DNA TGTGCCAGCAGCTTCACTAGCGGGAGTCCCAATGAGCAGTTCTTC. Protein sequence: CASSFTSGSPNEQFF.

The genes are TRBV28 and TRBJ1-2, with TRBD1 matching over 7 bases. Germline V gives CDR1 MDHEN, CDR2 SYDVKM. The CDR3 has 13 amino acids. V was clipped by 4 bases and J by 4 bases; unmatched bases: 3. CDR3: CASSSGTAYGYTF. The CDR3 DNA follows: TGTGCCAGCAGTTCAGGGACAGCCTATGGCTACACCTTC.

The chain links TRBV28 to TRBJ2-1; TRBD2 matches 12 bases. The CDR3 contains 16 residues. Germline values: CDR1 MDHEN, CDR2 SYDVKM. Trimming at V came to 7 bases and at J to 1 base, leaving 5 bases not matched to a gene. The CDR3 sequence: CASTETSGGSYNEQFF. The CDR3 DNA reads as TGTGCCAGCACCGAGACTAGCGGGGGATCCTACAATGAGCAGTTCTTC.

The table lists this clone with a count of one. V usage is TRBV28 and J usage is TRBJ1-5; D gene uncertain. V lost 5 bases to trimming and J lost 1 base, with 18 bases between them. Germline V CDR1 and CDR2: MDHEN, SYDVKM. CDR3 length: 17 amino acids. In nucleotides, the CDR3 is TGTGCCAGCAGTGTCCACCTTCCGGGTGGAAGCAATCAGCCCCAGCATTTT. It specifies CASSVHLPGGSNQPQHF. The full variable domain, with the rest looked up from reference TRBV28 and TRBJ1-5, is DVKVTQSSRYLVKRTGEKVFLECVQDMDHENMFWYRQDPGLGLRLIYFSYDVKMKEKGDIPEGYSVSREKKERFSLILESASTNQTSMYLCASSVHLPGGSNQPQHFGDGTRLSIL.

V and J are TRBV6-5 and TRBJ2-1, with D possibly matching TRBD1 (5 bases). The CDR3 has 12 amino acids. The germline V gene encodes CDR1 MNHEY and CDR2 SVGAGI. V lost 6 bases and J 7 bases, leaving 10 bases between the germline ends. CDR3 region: CASSRVPNEQFF. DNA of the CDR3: TGTGCCAGCAGCAGGGTACCGAATGAGCAGTTCTTC.

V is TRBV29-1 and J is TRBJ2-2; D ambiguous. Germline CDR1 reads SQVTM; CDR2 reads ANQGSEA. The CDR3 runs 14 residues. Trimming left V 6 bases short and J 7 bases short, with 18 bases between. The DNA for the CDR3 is TGCAGCGTCGCCAGGAATTTAGGTGGCGGGGAGCTGTTTTTT. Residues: CSVARNLGGGELFF.

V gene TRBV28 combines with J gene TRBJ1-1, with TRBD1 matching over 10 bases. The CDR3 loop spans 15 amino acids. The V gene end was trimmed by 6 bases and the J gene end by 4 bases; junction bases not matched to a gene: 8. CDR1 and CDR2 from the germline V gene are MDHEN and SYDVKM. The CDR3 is CASRRQGARSTEAFF. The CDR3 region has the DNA TGTGCCAGCAGACGACAGGGGGCCCGGTCCACTGAAGCTTTCTTT. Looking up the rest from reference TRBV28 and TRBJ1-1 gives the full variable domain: DVKVTQSSRYLVKRTGEKVFLECVQDMDHENMFWYRQDPGLGLRLIYFSYDVKMKEKGDIPEGYSVSREKKERFSLILESASTNQTSMYLCASRRQGARSTEAFFGQGTRLTVV.

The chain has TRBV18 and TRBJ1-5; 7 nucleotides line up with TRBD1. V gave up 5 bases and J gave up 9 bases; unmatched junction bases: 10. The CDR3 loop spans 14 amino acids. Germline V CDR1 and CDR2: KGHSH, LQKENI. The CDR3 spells CASSSEQGQRPQHF. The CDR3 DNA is TGTGCCAGCTCATCTGAACAGGGACAGCGGCCCCAGCATTTT.

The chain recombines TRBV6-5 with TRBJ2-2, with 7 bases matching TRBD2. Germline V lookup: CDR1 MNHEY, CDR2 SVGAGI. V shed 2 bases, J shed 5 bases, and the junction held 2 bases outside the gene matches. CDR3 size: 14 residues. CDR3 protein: CASSYDSGTGELFF. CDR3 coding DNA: TGTGCCAGCAGTTACGATAGCGGGACCGGGGAGCTGTTTTTT.

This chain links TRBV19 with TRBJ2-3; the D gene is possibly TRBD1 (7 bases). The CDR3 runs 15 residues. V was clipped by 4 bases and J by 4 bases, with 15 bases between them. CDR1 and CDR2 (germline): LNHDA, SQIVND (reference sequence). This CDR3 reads CASSTTGRFADTQYF. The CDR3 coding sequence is TGTGCCAGTAGTACGACAGGGAGGTTTGCAGATACGCAGTATTTT.

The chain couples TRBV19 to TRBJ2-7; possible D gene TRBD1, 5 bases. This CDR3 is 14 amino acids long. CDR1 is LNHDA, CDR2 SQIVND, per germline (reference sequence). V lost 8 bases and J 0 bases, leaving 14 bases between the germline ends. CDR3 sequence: CASQIDSDSYEQYF. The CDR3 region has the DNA TGTGCCAGTCAAATAGACAGTGACTCCTACGAGCAGTACTTC. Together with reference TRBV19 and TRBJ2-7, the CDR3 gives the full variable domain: DGGITQSPKYLFRKEGQNVTLSCEQNLNHDAMYWYRQDPGQGLRLIYYSQIVNDFQKGDIAEGYSVSREKKESFPLTVTSAQKNPTAFYLCASQIDSDSYEQYFGPGTRLTVT.

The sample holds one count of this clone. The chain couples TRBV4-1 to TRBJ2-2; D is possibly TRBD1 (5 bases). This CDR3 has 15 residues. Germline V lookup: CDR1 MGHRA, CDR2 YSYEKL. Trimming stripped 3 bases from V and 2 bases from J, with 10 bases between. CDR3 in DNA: TGCGCCAGCAGCCATCTCAGGGCAAACACCGGGGAGCTGTTTTTT. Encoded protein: CASSHLRANTGELFF.